These 23 T cell receptor beta chains were all obtained from the same sample, sequenced in a study of identical twins. TCRdb used MiXCR to reprocess the 5' RACE reads, holding one entry per CDR3 protein. Here the sample spans under 250,000 distinct CDR3 sequences, roughly 13% being singletons. The same data also contributed to another study, on yellow fever vaccine responses in identical twins.

Source material: memory (CD45RO+) T cells sorted from blood. These receptors all come from a woman aged 18 to 35 in good health.

This clonotype was counted a few times. V is TRBV7-9 and J is TRBJ1-4; D is unresolved. Per the germline V gene, CDR1 is SEHNR and CDR2 is FQNEAQ (reference sequence). Trimming took off 6 bases at V and 7 bases at J, with 12 bases between the two ends. The CDR3 runs to 13 residues. The CDR3 DNA reads TGTGCCAGCAGAGGACCGGCCCGTGAAAAACTGTTTTTT. It encodes CASRGPAREKLFF.

This clonotype showed up many times. The genes are TRBV20-1 and TRBJ2-1; a weak D match, TRBD2 (7 bases). Deletions cut 3 bases from V and 6 bases from J, with 12 bases between. Germline V gene lookup returns CDR1 DFQATT and CDR2 SNEGSKA (reference sequence). This CDR3 region has 13 residues. This CDR3 is CSASGGPLNEQFF. In DNA form, the CDR3 reads TGCAGTGCTAGCGGGGGGCCTCTCAATGAGCAGTTCTTC.

V usage is TRBV15 and J usage is TRBJ2-2, with a weak D call TRBD2 (5 bases). Per the germline V gene, CDR1 is LNHNV and CDR2 is YYDKDF (reference sequence). Trimming removed 1 base from V and 0 bases from J, with 18 bases in between. This CDR3 spans 19 amino acids. The CDR3 DNA reads TGTGCCACCAGCAGAGGCCCCGGAGACTACCGTGCGAACACCGGGGAGCTGTTTTTT. Residues: CATSRGPGDYRANTGELFF.

This clonotype has a handful of counts. V is TRBV28 and J is TRBJ2-2, with D maybe TRBD2 (7 bases). V lost 8 bases and J 2 bases, leaving 15 bases between the germline ends. CDR3 size: 15 residues. Germline-derived CDR1 and CDR2 are MDHEN and SYDVKM. CDR3 protein: CASQGGAKNTGELFF. The CDR3 nucleotides are TGTGCCAGCCAAGGGGGGGCAAAAAACACCGGGGAGCTGTTTTTT.

The chain recombines TRBV29-1 with TRBJ2-1; 10 bases are shared with TRBD1. This CDR3 comprises 15 residues. V gave up 3 bases and J gave up 8 bases; unmatched junction bases: 10. The germline CDR1 and CDR2 sequences are SQVTM and ANQGSEA. CDR3 protein: CSVDRDRGPTDEQFF. For the CDR3, the DNA is TGCAGCGTTGACCGGGACAGGGGCCCCACGGATGAGCAGTTCTTC.

The chain couples TRBV12-3 or TRBV12-4 to TRBJ2-2; D perhaps matches TRBD1 (5 bases). The V gene lost 4 bases and the J gene lost 4 bases, with 13 bases spanning the gap. The CDR3 is 15 residues long. The CDR3 sequence is CASSSLRTSTGELFF. CDR3 in DNA: TGTGCCAGCAGTTCCCTACGGACAAGCACCGGGGAGCTGTTTTTT.

The chain links TRBV12-3 or TRBV12-4 to TRBJ2-5; 7 nucleotides agree with TRBD1. CDR3 length: 13 amino acids. V was pared by 6 bases and J by 5 bases, with 6 bases of the junction left unmatched. The DNA for the CDR3 is TGTGCCAGCAGCCATACAGGGGCTGAGACCCAGTACTTC. Protein product: CASSHTGAETQYF.

This clonotype appeared a few times. The rearrangement uses TRBV15 and TRBJ2-1; tentatively, D is TRBD2 (6 bases). Germline CDR1 and CDR2: LNHNV and YYDKDF (reference sequence). The length of the CDR3 is 16 residues. V lost 3 bases to trimming and J lost 8 bases, with 20 bases between them. The CDR3 nucleotides are TGTGCCACCAGCAGGATCCTGGCGGGGCCGGGGGATGAGCAGTTCTTC. It is translated as CATSRILAGPGDEQFF.

As concerns this clonotype: One end of the junction varies from germline; a read error may be responsible. The chain is built from TRBV11-3 and TRBJ2-3; D ambiguous. The germline CDR1 and CDR2 sequences are SGHNT and YENEEA. The CDR3 is 13 residues long. CDR3 amino acids: CARSLTITDTQYF. CDR3 in DNA: TGTGCCAGGAGCTTAACCATCACAGATACGCAGTATTTT.

This clonotype was detected ten times or more. The J gene is TRBJ2-5, the V gene TRBV18; 8 bases fit TRBD1. V was clipped by 2 bases and J by 5 bases; unmatched bases: 1. There are 13 residues in the CDR3. CDR1 KGHSH and CDR2 LQKENI come from the germline V gene. The CDR3 here is CASSPTGGETQYF. The CDR3 nucleotides read TGTGCCAGCTCACCAACAGGGGGTGAGACCCAGTACTTC. The full variable domain, its missing parts supplied by reference TRBV18 and TRBJ2-5, is NAGVMQNPRHLVRRRGQEARLRCSPMKGHSHVYWYRQLPEEGLKFMVYLQKENIIDESGMPKERFSAEFPKEGPSILRIQQVVRGDSAAYFCASSPTGGETQYFGPGTRLLVL.

J is TRBJ1-1 and V is TRBV29-1; TRBD1 agrees at 7 bases. Germline trimming cut 1 base from V and 7 bases from J; bases unmatched to any gene: 12. The germline CDR1 and CDR2 sequences are SQVTM and ANQGSEA. This CDR3 has 15 amino acids. CDR3 sequence: CSVEVWAGGIGEAFF. In DNA, the CDR3 is TGCAGCGTTGAAGTTTGGGCAGGGGGGATCGGTGAAGCTTTCTTT.

This clonotype was recorded at least ten times. The chain employs TRBV7-2 and TRBJ2-7; D ambiguous. V was pared by 3 bases and J by 0 bases, with 3 bases between. Germline CDR1 reads SGHTA; CDR2 reads FQGNSA. The CDR3 loop spans 12 amino acids. In nucleotides, the CDR3 is TGTGCCAGCAGCTTCCTCTCCTACGAGCAGTACTTC. Its translation is CASSFLSYEQYF.

This clonotype has only a few counts. This chain links TRBV15 with TRBJ1-1; D might be TRBD1 (6 bases). The CDR3 loop spans 15 amino acids. Trimming pared 1 base from V and 8 bases from J, leaving 17 bases between. The V gene's germline CDR1 is LNHNV and CDR2 YYDKDF (reference sequence). CDR3 DNA: TGTGCCACCAGCAGAGTGCGGGGGGCGATCCCCGAAGCTTTCTTT. Protein product: CATSRVRGAIPEAFF.

The chain couples TRBV19 to TRBJ1-1; 8 bases map to TRBD1. From germline, CDR1 is LNHDA and CDR2 SQIVND (reference sequence). After removal of 4 bases from V and 0 bases from J, the junction contained 4 bases not matched to a gene. There are 15 residues in the CDR3. The CDR3 is CASSKRQGLNTEAFF. The CDR3, as DNA: TGTGCCAGTAGTAAAAGACAGGGGCTGAACACTGAAGCTTTCTTT. The full variable domain, rest sourced from reference TRBV19 and TRBJ1-1, is DGGITQSPKYLFRKEGQNVTLSCEQNLNHDAMYWYRQDPGQGLRLIYYSQIVNDFQKGDIAEGYSVSREKKESFPLTVTSAQKNPTAFYLCASSKRQGLNTEAFFGQGTRLTVV.

In this sample, this clonotype turned up many times. This sequence joins TRBV5-1 and TRBJ2-5, with 7 nucleotides matching TRBD2. V trimming: 4 bases; J trimming: 5 bases; junction bases outside the gene matches: 8. This CDR3 has 14 amino acids. CDR1 and CDR2 (germline): SGHRS, YFSETQ. CDR3 residues: CASSRLASQETQYF. CDR3 DNA: TGCGCCAGCAGCCGACTAGCAAGTCAGGAGACCCAGTACTTC.

The V and J genes are TRBV7-9 and TRBJ1-2, with TRBD1 matching 7 bases. The CDR3 sequence is 16 residues long. Germline trimming cut 5 bases from V and 3 bases from J; bases unmatched to any gene: 12. Per the germline V gene, CDR1 is SEHNR and CDR2 is FQNEAQ (reference sequence). The CDR3 here is CASSTTFGTEDYGYTF. For the CDR3, the DNA is TGTGCCAGCAGCACAACGTTTGGGACAGAAGACTATGGCTACACCTTC.

The V gene is TRBV28, the J gene TRBJ2-7, with D unresolved. The CDR3 is 15 amino acids. V was shortened by 2 bases and J by 3 bases, with 14 bases between the two germline ends. The germline CDR1 and CDR2 sequences are MDHEN and SYDVKM. The CDR3 region has the DNA TGTGCCAGCAGTTTAGTAGGGCGCGGTAGCTACGAGCAGTACTTC. Translated, it gives CASSLVGRGSYEQYF.

This clonotype was counted only a few times. The chain combines TRBV5-1 with TRBJ1-2, with TRBD1 matching 7 bases. CDR1 is SGHRS, CDR2 YFSETQ, per germline. V gave up 4 bases and J gave up 4 bases; unmatched junction bases: 7. There are 14 residues in the CDR3. CDR3 bases: TGCGCCAGCAGCGCGACCCCAGGGGGCTATGGCTACACCTTC. Translation: CASSATPGGYGYTF.

This clonotype has only a few counts. The genes are TRBV12-3 or TRBV12-4 and TRBJ2-1; maybe TRBD2 (7 bases). The CDR3 runs 17 residues. V was clipped by 1 base and J by 0 bases, with 13 bases between them. The chain's CDR3 is CASSLEIRGGSYNEQFF. CDR3 coding DNA: TGTGCCAGCAGTTTAGAAATTAGGGGGGGCTCCTACAATGAGCAGTTCTTC.

The chain has TRBV6-5 and TRBJ2-7, with D hard to call. CDR1 MNHEY and CDR2 SVGAGI come from the germline V gene. V gave up 6 bases and J gave up 0 bases, with 12 bases separating them. The CDR3 covers 14 residues. DNA for the CDR3: TGTGCCAGCAGATATTTCCCGAGCTCCTACGAGCAGTACTTC. Its translation is CASRYFPSSYEQYF.

The chain couples TRBV20-1 to TRBJ2-3; no definite D call. CDR1 DFQATT and CDR2 SNEGSKA come from the germline V gene (reference sequence). The V gene lost 7 bases and the J gene lost 6 bases, with 8 bases spanning the gap. The CDR3 consists of 10 residues. The CDR3 loop reads CSVTSDTQYF. CDR3 DNA: TGCAGTGTCACTTCGGATACGCAGTATTTT.

This clonotype has only a few counts. This chain uses TRBV24-1 with TRBJ2-7; D may be TRBD1 or TRBD2 (6 bases each). The CDR3 has 13 amino acids. Deletions cut 7 bases from V and 5 bases from J, with 14 bases between. Germline V gene sequence: CDR1 KGHDR, CDR2 SFDVKD. The DNA of the CDR3 is TGTGCCACCAGCAACGGGGGCTGGGACGAGCAGTACTTC. This sequence encodes CATSNGGWDEQYF.

The chain combines TRBV11-2 with TRBJ2-5; no clear D. The CDR3 loop spans 12 amino acids. Germline lookup yields CDR1 SGHAT and CDR2 FQNNGV. Trimming took 7 bases from V and 7 from J, leaving 13 bases between them. The CDR3 DNA reads TGTGCCAGCAAACTGGGGTCGGGGACCCAGTACTTC. The encoded protein is CASKLGSGTQYF. Using reference TRBV11-2 and TRBJ2-5 for the parts outside the CDR3, the full variable domain is EAGVAQSPRYKIIEKRQSVAFWCNPISGHATLYWYQQILGQGPKLLIQFQNNGVVDDSQLPKDRFSAERLKGVDSTLKIQPAKLEDSAVYLCASKLGSGTQYFGPGTRLLVL.